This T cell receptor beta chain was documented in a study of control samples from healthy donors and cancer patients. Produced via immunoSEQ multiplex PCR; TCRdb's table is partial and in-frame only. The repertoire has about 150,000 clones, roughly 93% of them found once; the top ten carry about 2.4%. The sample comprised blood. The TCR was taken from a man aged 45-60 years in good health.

The CDR3 DNA is TGTGCCAGTAGTAGGGCGACTAGCGGGATTTCCTACGAGCAGTACTTC. Its translation is CASSRATSGISYEQYF. The genes are TRBV19 and TRBJ2-7, with 11 bases lining up with TRBD2. V was clipped by 4 bases and J by 1 base; unmatched bases: 6. The CDR3 is 16 residues long. The germline V gene has CDR1 LNHDA and CDR2 SQIVND (reference sequence).